This is a list of T cell receptor beta chains from one sample in a study of PD-1 blockade in classical Hodgkin lymphoma. The assay was immunoSEQ multiplex PCR, and TCRdb's table has in-frame clones only and misses some. This table has some 14,000 clones, roughly 80% appearing once. This material consisted of peripheral blood mononuclear cells (PBMCs), taken before the second cycle of nivolumab. The receptors were gathered from a human donor with classical Hodgkin lymphoma. CDR3s include the opening cysteine and the closing phenylalanine or tryptophan. The D gene is left open where the match is weak. Size tells how often a clone was seen (once, few, many) or the class of an expanded clone, and some rows leave it out.

v_call: TRBV19
clone_size: -
d_call: -
cdr3_aa: CASSITIGDTQYF

v_call: TRBV7-7
clone_size: -
d_call: -
cdr3_aa: CASSSTTGSSGQPQHF

v_call: TRBV30
clone_size: once
d_call: -
cdr3_aa: CAFGWGSAFVYTF

v_call: TRBV5-1
clone_size: -
d_call: TRBD1
cdr3_aa: CASSFRDRGSNEQFF

v_call: TRBV7-6
clone_size: -
d_call: -
cdr3_aa: CASSLDPGVNEKLFF

v_call: TRBV10-3
clone_size: -
d_call: -
cdr3_aa: CAIRSWLVGSTDTQYF

v_call: TRBV15
clone_size: -
d_call: -
cdr3_aa: CATSRDRVSEAFF

v_call: TRBV7-9
clone_size: few
d_call: TRBD1
cdr3_aa: CASSSRRQGADYGYTF

v_call: TRBV30
clone_size: -
d_call: -
cdr3_aa: CAWSRGRGRYNEQFF

v_call: TRBV6-5
clone_size: -
d_call: -
cdr3_aa: CASSRTPMNTEAFF

v_call: TRBV18
clone_size: -
d_call: -
cdr3_aa: CASSPQSGVGQPQHF

v_call: TRBV7-2
clone_size: -
d_call: -
cdr3_aa: CASSLQSGANVLTF

v_call: TRBV6-5
clone_size: -
d_call: -
cdr3_aa: CASSTGYDEQFF

v_call: TRBV7-2
clone_size: medium-sized
d_call: -
cdr3_aa: CASTALGATQYF

v_call: TRBV5-5
clone_size: once
d_call: -
cdr3_aa: CASSRDVHGYTF

v_call: TRBV7-2
clone_size: -
d_call: -
cdr3_aa: CASSLPRVPSGNTIYF

v_call: TRBV5-1
clone_size: -
d_call: -
cdr3_aa: CASSLEGGNYGYTF

v_call: TRBV7-2
clone_size: -
d_call: -
cdr3_aa: CASSFEGENTEAFF

v_call: TRBV29-1
clone_size: -
d_call: -
cdr3_aa: CSVEDRTGREAFF

v_call: TRBV5-1
clone_size: -
d_call: -
cdr3_aa: CASSIGGQGNSPLHF

v_call: TRBV5-1
clone_size: -
d_call: -
cdr3_aa: CASSSSGRAYNEQFF

v_call: TRBV7-9
clone_size: few
d_call: -
cdr3_aa: CASSLQQGGSPLHF

v_call: TRBV5-6
clone_size: -
d_call: -
cdr3_aa: CASSGADGARQETQYF

v_call: TRBV28
clone_size: -
d_call: -
cdr3_aa: CASSMTVAGGYTF

v_call: TRBV18
clone_size: -
d_call: TRBD1
cdr3_aa: CASSPPSGQGPYEQYF

v_call: TRBV5-1
clone_size: -
d_call: TRBD1
cdr3_aa: CASSFGQGEANTF

v_call: TRBV7-9
clone_size: -
d_call: TRBD1
cdr3_aa: CASSSRGRETQYF

v_call: TRBV5-1
clone_size: -
d_call: TRBD1
cdr3_aa: CASSPTGRGGYTF

v_call: TRBV4-3
clone_size: -
d_call: -
cdr3_aa: CASSQARLSGNTIYF

v_call: TRBV9
clone_size: medium-sized
d_call: TRBD1
cdr3_aa: CASSAGQGTGELFF

v_call: TRBV7-6
clone_size: -
d_call: TRBD1
cdr3_aa: CASSRLQGAHDGYTF

v_call: TRBV5-4
clone_size: -
d_call: -
cdr3_aa: CASSSPGASPKNIQYF

v_call: TRBV7-7
clone_size: -
d_call: TRBD1
cdr3_aa: CASSLTGASTDTQYF

v_call: TRBV10-3
clone_size: -
d_call: -
cdr3_aa: CAISGGGGSPITYF

v_call: TRBV18
clone_size: -
d_call: -
cdr3_aa: CASSPYFTGGAEYEQYF

v_call: TRBV2
clone_size: -
d_call: -
cdr3_aa: CASSEGLVMHF

v_call: TRBV12-5
clone_size: few
d_call: TRBD1
cdr3_aa: CASGLVRGQGALWGYTF

v_call: TRBV10-3
clone_size: -
d_call: TRBD1
cdr3_aa: CAISLGQGPKNIQYF

v_call: TRBV4-3
clone_size: -
d_call: -
cdr3_aa: CASSLSYRDFSSYEQYF

v_call: TRBV6-6
clone_size: few
d_call: -
cdr3_aa: CASSYSPGRENYGYTF

v_call: TRBV2
clone_size: once
d_call: -
cdr3_aa: CASRVDRGSYNEQFF

v_call: TRBV6-1
clone_size: -
d_call: -
cdr3_aa: CASSEAWGRETQYF

v_call: TRBV7-9
clone_size: -
d_call: TRBD1
cdr3_aa: CASSWDRVSLEQYF

v_call: TRBV7-9
clone_size: -
d_call: -
cdr3_aa: CASSLVRGREQYF

v_call: TRBV18
clone_size: -
d_call: TRBD1
cdr3_aa: CASSRQGSTDTQYF

v_call: TRBV7-8
clone_size: -
d_call: TRBD2
cdr3_aa: CASSARGGARYEQYF

v_call: TRBV4-2
clone_size: -
d_call: -
cdr3_aa: CASSQELGRAGELFF

v_call: TRBV21-1
clone_size: -
d_call: -
cdr3_aa: CASRGGRYEQYF

v_call: TRBV5-1
clone_size: -
d_call: TRBD1
cdr3_aa: CASSTTGDRTDTQYF

v_call: TRBV4-1
clone_size: few
d_call: TRBD2
cdr3_aa: CASSQEEGTSAPVSRDIQYF

v_call: TRBV27
clone_size: -
d_call: -
cdr3_aa: CASSWGPRNYNEQFF

v_call: TRBV7-6
clone_size: -
d_call: -
cdr3_aa: CASSTLSTAVFTEAFF

v_call: TRBV2
clone_size: -
d_call: TRBD2
cdr3_aa: CASSGLAPNTGELFF

v_call: TRBV6-6
clone_size: once
d_call: -
cdr3_aa: CASSHRELGYTF

v_call: TRBV27
clone_size: -
d_call: -
cdr3_aa: CASSSAGGTTQYF

v_call: TRBV2
clone_size: -
d_call: -
cdr3_aa: CASNQGPHTEAFF

v_call: TRBV11-3
clone_size: -
d_call: -
cdr3_aa: CASSLGPDTQYF

v_call: TRBV28
clone_size: -
d_call: -
cdr3_aa: CASSSPGEGSGNTIYF

v_call: TRBV29-1
clone_size: -
d_call: TRBD2
cdr3_aa: CSVELVLAGINNEQFF